This TCR beta chain was captured in a study of blood T cell repertoires in COVID-19. Study overall: Researchers got acute and convalescent COVID-19 samples from the United States, Italy and Spain. In each case, the material was cDNA or gDNA derived from T cells, B-cell-depleted T cells, or PBMCs.

J was trimmed by 2 bases and V by 5 bases; bases with no gene match: 12. Germline V gene data show CDR1 as KGHDR and CDR2 as SFDVKD. CDR3 size: 18 residues. Per the original methods: Amplifying reference gene primers gave estimates of nucleated cell counts. Generated by immunoSEQ multiplex PCR, the TCRdb table keeps only in-frame clones and is missing some. That table furnishes V, J and clone size, whereas the DNA furnished D and trimming. Here the sample spans around 150,000 clones, about 74% being singletons. The TCR comes from a man aged 55 to 70 with acute or convalescent COVID-19. Material: peripheral blood. The chain has TRBV24-1 and TRBJ2-2, with 8 bases identical to TRBD1. CDR3 protein: CATSVAGGAGFNTGELFF. DNA of the CDR3: TGTGCCACCAGTGTTGCAGGGGGCGCGGGATTCAACACCGGGGAGCTGTTTTTT.